This TCR beta chain is from a study of beta chain features in type 1 diabetes. One heparinised draw, averaging roughly 0.12 L, was taken per donor. Central memory, naive, regulatory and stem cell-like memory CD4+ cells were sorted by CD45RO/CCR7/CD25/CD127/CD95/CD27. Notes on the study in general: Unsettled here was the matter of whether HLA type influences TCRB rearrangement. Moderate yet significant TCRB CDR3 shortening was seen in Type 1 diabetes patients in all four CD4+ subsets.

The study reverse transcribed the entire isolated RNA, so it sequenced expressed TCRB transcripts. Sequenced by immunoSEQ multiplex PCR; TCRdb stores in-frame clones only, minus some. The sample shows hundreds of thousands of clones, about an eighth of them seen only once. This clone has more than one count but fewer than ten. Its antigen is unknown. V gave up 4 bases and J gave up 0 bases; unmatched junction bases: 2. The germline CDR1 and CDR2 sequences are SGHRS and YFSETQ. CDR3 length: 15 amino acids. The source of this sequence is a woman younger than 30 in good health. Material for sequencing was naive CD4+ T cells from blood. The V and J genes are TRBV5-1 and TRBJ2-3; 10 bases are shared with TRBD2. CDR3 DNA: TGCGCCAGCAGCCGGACTAGCGGCAGCACAGATACGCAGTATTTT. Protein product: CASSRTSGSTDTQYF.